The present TCR beta chain was sequenced within a study of cytomegalovirus exposure and HLA in healthy donors. Study-level points and caveats: TCR beta chains numbering under 200 were designated cytomegalovirus-associated. Under in vitro conditions, a few CMV-associated chains were confirmed as specific for CMV antigens.

Here immunoSEQ multiplex PCR was the method, and the copy in TCRdb shows in-frame clones only, minus some. The sample includes around 400,000 clones, 86% of them seen just once. A word on this clone: Its target is unknown.

The V end was cut by 0 bases, the J end by 5 bases, with 18 bases between. CDR1 and CDR2 (germline): SGDLS, YYNGEE. The CDR3 runs 16 residues. The chain recombines TRBV9 with TRBJ2-7, with a tentative D call TRBD1 (5 bases). Material: PBMCs. This receptor was identified in a woman aged 18-29 years in good health and CMV-seronegative. The CDR3 spells CASSVEGWTSIHEQYF. In nucleotides, the CDR3 is TGTGCCAGCAGCGTAGAAGGGTGGACATCCATCCACGAGCAGTACTTC.